Presented here are 13 T cell receptor beta chains from one specimen sequenced in a study of regulatory T cells in long-lasting Graves disease. The authors built TCR beta libraries using iRepertoire HTBI primers and Arm-PCR of CDR3 regions. MiXCR, applied by TCRdb to the multiplex PCR reads, yields one record per CDR3 protein. The data contain approximately 350,000 distinct CDR3 sequences, around 11% of them singletons. As for time point: newly diagnosed GD, antithyroid drugs for less than 3 months. The TCR library was made from RNA extracted from PBMCs. These data are also associated with another study on T cells in Graves' hyperthyroidism and ophthalmopathy.

The input for sequencing was peripheral blood mononuclear cells (PBMCs), taken at new diagnosis, from a patient treated with antithyroid drugs. All receptors derive from a woman between 18 and 29 years old with Graves disease.

The genes are TRBV6-2 or TRBV6-3 and TRBJ2-7; D perhaps matches TRBD2 (7 bases). Germline CDR1 and CDR2: MNHEY and SVGEGT. The CDR3 has 15 residues. Trimming cost V 2 bases and J 2 bases, with 13 bases left between them. Here the CDR3 DNA reads TGTGCCAGCAGTTACAAGGCGGGGGCCGCCTACGAGCAGTACGTC. This gives the protein CASSYKAGAAYEQYV.

This clonotype was observed a few times. The V gene is TRBV7-9, the J gene TRBJ2-2; TRBD2 aligns across 8 bases. The germline CDR1 and CDR2 sequences are SEHNR and FQNEAQ (reference sequence). The CDR3 spans 16 residues. V lost 3 bases, J lost 3 bases, and 6 bases stayed unmatched. CDR3 region: CASSFGREAYTGELFF. The CDR3 DNA is TGTGCCAGCAGCTTTGGGCGGGAGGCGTACACCGGGGAGCTGTTTTTT.

This clonotype was counted ten times or more. This chain uses TRBV6-2 or TRBV6-3 with TRBJ1-1; TRBD1 matches 7 bases. The J segment lost 3 bases and the V segment lost 4 bases, leaving 2 bases of the junction unmatched. This CDR3 comprises 13 residues. Looked up from germline, CDR1 is MNHEY and CDR2 is SVGEGT. CDR3 sequence: CASSWDRYTEAFF. The CDR3 bases are TGTGCCAGCAGTTGGGACAGATACACTGAAGCTTTCTTT.

In this sample, this clonotype turned up once. This could be a read error, since a much larger clone is one nucleotide away. The chain links TRBV29-1 to TRBJ1-1; D unresolved. This CDR3 has 13 amino acids. Germline values: CDR1 SQVTM, CDR2 ANQGSEA. CDR3 region: CSVCPDMNTEASF. Here the CDR3 DNA reads TGCAGCGTCTGCCCCGACATGAACACTGAAGCTTCCTTT.

As regards this clonotype: A single base separates this from a much larger clone, so it may be a read error. The rearrangement joins TRBV6-2 or TRBV6-3 to TRBJ2-1; D is possibly TRBD1 or TRBD2 (6 bases each). Trimming removed 6 bases at V and 0 bases at J, with 30 bases between. From germline, CDR1 is MNHEY and CDR2 SVGEGT. The CDR3 runs to 21 residues. CDR3 region: CASSDPPWGWGAHGSYNEQFF. The CDR3 DNA reads TGTGCCAGCAGCGATCCCCCGTGGGGGTGGGGGGCGCATGGCTCCTACAATGAGCAGTTCTTC.

This clonotype has ten or more counts. The gene calls are TRBV7-2 and TRBJ1-1; no firm D call. The CDR3 loop spans 20 amino acids. CDR1 is SGHTA, CDR2 FQGNSA, per germline. With 2 bases removed from V and 1 base from J, the gap between germline ends came to 26 bases. The CDR3 reads CASSLRANKVAHRGNTEAFF. The CDR3 DNA sequence: TGTGCCAGCAGCTTACGGGCCAATAAGGTCGCCCATCGGGGGAACACTGAAGCTTTCTTT.

The rearrangement joins TRBV20-1 to TRBJ2-2, with 10 bases aligning to TRBD2. This CDR3 is built from 18 residues. Trimming cost V 1 base and J 1 base; bases outside gene matches: 9. Germline loops: CDR1 DFQATT, CDR2 SNEGSKA (reference sequence). For the CDR3, the DNA is TGCAGTGCTAGAGCGTTAGGGAGCGGGAGGGTGAACACCGGGGAGCTGTTTTTT. This translates into CSARALGSGRVNTGELFF.

This rearrangement joins TRBV7-8 to TRBJ1-4, with unresolved D. Germline CDR1 SGHVS, CDR2 FQNEAQ. The CDR3 loop spans 14 amino acids. Trimming took 5 bases from V and 8 from J, leaving 15 bases between them. CDR3 in amino acids: CASSIASFGEKLFF. Written as DNA, the CDR3 is TGTGCCAGCAGCATCGCTTCTTTCGGCGAAAAACTGTTTTTT.

This clonotype occurred many times. The chain's CDR3 is CASSLRGGAFLEDTQYF. Written as DNA, the CDR3 is TGTGCCAGCAGCCTGCGCGGGGGGGCATTTTTAGAAGATACGCAGTATTTT. The rearrangement joins TRBV7-2 to TRBJ2-3, with 9 bases that match TRBD2. This CDR3 is 17 amino acids long. Germline-derived CDR1 and CDR2 are SGHTA and FQGNSA. The junction had 14 bases not matched to a gene; V was cut back by 5 bases and J by 5 bases.

Concerning this clonotype itself: It may be a read error: a sequence one base away is much more abundant. The V gene is TRBV2, the J gene TRBJ2-3, with 9 bases matching TRBD2. In germline, CDR1 is SNHLY, CDR2 FYNNEI. V gave up 3 bases and J gave up 2 bases; unmatched junction bases: 12. The CDR3 contains 18 residues. CDR3 nucleotides: TGTGCCAGCAGTGATTGGCTAGCGGGGTACCACTCCACAGATACGCAGTATTTT. It specifies CASSDWLAGYHSTDTQYF.

This clonotype was counted only a few times. The CDR3 DNA follows: TGTGCCAGCAGGCCTAACCTAGCGGGAGGACTCTCCGGGGAGCTGTTTTTT. As protein: CASRPNLAGGLSGELFF. The genes are TRBV7-6 and TRBJ2-2, with TRBD2 matching 11 bases. The length of the CDR3 is 17 residues. J lost 6 bases, V lost 6 bases, and 12 bases had no gene match. Germline V CDR1 and CDR2: SGHVS, FNYEAQ.

At least ten counts were recorded for this clonotype. The chain is built from TRBV12-3 or TRBV12-4 and TRBJ1-1; D is unclear. The germline V and J ends were trimmed by 3 bases and 11 bases, with 13 bases remaining between them. This CDR3 region has 12 residues. Here the CDR3 reads CASSFSRQQAFF. CDR3 nucleotide sequence: TGTGCCAGCAGTTTTAGTAGGCAGCAGGCTTTCTTT.

This clonotype has ten or more counts. The rearrangement joins TRBV7-8 to TRBJ2-1; 11 bases fit TRBD2. Germline assignment: CDR1 SGHVS and CDR2 FQNEAQ. The V gene end was trimmed by 6 bases and the J gene end by 3 bases; junction bases not matched to a gene: 4. The CDR3 is 15 amino acids. The CDR3 sequence is CASSQGLAVYNEQFF. The CDR3 DNA follows: TGTGCCAGCAGTCAGGGACTAGCGGTCTACAATGAGCAGTTCTTC.